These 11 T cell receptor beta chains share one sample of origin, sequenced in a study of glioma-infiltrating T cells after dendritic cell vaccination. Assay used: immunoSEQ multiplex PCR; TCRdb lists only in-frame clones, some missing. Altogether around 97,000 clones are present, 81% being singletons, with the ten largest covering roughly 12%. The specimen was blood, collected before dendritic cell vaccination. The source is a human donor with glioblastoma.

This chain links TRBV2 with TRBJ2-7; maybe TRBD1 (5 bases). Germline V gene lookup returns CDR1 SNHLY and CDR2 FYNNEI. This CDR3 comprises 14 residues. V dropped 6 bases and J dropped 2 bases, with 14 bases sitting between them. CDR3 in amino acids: CASSSSGITYEQYF. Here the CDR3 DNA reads TGTGCCAGCAGCTCGTCAGGGATTACCTACGAGCAGTACTTC.

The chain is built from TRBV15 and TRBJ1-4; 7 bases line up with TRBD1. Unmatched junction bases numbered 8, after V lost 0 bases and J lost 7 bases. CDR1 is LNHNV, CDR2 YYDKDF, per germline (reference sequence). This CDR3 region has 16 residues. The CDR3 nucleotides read TGTGCCACCAGCAGAGATCGCACGACAGGGAGTGAAAAACTGTTTTTT. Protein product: CATSRDRTTGSEKLFF.

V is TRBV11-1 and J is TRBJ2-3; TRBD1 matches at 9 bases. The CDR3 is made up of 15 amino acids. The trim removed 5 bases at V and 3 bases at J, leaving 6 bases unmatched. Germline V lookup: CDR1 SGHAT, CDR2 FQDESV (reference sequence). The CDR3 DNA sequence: TGTGCCAGCAGCCTAACAGGGGGCCGAACAGATACGCAGTATTTT. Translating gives CASSLTGGRTDTQYF.

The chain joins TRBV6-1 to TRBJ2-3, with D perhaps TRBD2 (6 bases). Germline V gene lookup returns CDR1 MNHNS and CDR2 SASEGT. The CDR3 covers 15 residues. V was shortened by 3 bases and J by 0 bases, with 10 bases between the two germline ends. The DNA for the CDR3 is TGTGCCAGCAGTGATGATGGGGGGAGCACAGATACGCAGTATTTT. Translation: CASSDDGGSTDTQYF.

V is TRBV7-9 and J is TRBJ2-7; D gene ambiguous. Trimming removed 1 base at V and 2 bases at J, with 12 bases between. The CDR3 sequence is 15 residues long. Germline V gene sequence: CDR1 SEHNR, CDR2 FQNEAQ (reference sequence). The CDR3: CASSLVQRLAYEQYF. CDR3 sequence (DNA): TGTGCCAGCAGCTTAGTCCAGCGTCTTGCCTACGAGCAGTACTTC. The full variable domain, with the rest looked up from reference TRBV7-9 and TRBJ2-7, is DTGVSQNPRHKITKRGQNVTFRCDPISEHNRLYWYRQTLGQGPEFLTYFQNEAQLEKSRLLSDRFSAERPKGSFSTLEIQRTEQGDSAMYLCASSLVQRLAYEQYFGPGTRLTVT.

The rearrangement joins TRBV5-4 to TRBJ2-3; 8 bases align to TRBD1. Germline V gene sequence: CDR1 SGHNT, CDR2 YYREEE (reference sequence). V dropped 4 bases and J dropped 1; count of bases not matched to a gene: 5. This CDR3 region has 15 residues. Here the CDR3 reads CASSVGQGRTDTQYF. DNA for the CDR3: TGTGCCAGCAGCGTAGGACAGGGACGCACAGATACGCAGTATTTT. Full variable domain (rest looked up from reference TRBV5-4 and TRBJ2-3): ETGVTQSPTHLIKTRGQQVTLRCSSQSGHNTVSWYQQALGQGPQFIFQYYREEENGRGNFPPRFSGLQFPNYSSELNVNALELDDSALYLCASSVGQGRTDTQYFGPGTRLTVL.

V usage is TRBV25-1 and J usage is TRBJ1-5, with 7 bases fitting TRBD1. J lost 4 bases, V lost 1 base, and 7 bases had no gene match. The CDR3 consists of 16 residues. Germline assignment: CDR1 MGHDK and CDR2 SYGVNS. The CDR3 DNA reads TGTGCCAGCAGTGAATCAGGTTCGGACAGGAATCAGCCCCAGCATTTT. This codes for CASSESGSDRNQPQHF.

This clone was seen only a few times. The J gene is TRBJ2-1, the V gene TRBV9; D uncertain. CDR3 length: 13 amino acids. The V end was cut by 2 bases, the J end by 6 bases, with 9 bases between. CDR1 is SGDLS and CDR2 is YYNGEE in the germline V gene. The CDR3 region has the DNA TGTGCCAGCAGCGTGCAGGATCGCAATGAGCAGTTCTTC. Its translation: CASSVQDRNEQFF.

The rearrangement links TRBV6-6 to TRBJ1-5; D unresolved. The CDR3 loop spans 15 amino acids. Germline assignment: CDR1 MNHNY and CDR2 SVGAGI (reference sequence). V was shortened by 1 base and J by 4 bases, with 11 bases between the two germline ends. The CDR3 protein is CASSYFRGRNQPQHF. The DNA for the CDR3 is TGTGCCAGCAGTTACTTCCGGGGTAGGAATCAGCCCCAGCATTTT.

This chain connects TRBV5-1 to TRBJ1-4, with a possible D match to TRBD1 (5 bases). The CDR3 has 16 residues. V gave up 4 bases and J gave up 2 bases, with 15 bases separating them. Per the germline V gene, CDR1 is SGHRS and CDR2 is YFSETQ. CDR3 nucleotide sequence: TGCGCCAGCAGCACCAGGGAAGGCTTGACTAATGAAAAACTGTTTTTT. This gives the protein CASSTREGLTNEKLFF.

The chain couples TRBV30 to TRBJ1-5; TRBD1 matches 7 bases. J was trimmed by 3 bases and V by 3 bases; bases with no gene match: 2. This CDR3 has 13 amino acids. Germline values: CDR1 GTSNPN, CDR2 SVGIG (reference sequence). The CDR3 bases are TGTGCCTGGAGCGGGACAGCCAATCAGCCCCAGCATTTT. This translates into CAWSGTANQPQHF.